The 20 T cell receptor beta chains below all came from one sample that was sequenced in a study of vaccination effects on CD4 cells after COVID-19. Their cognate antigens are unknown. Expansion with viral peptide pools was applied to antigen-specific CD4+ T cells by the ViraFEST assay prior to sequencing. Once cultured for approximately eleven days, the cells underwent separation to obtain CD4+ T cells. In the vaccine recipients, nucleocapsid antibodies were negative and there was no prior SARS-CoV-2 infection. The assay was immunoSEQ multiplex PCR, and TCRdb's table has in-frame clones only and misses some. The sample has tens of thousands of clones; about two thirds are singletons. The sequenced sample was CD4+ T cells from PBMCs cultured with HCoV-NL63 spike peptides, obtained before COVID-19 vaccination. The receptors originated from a human donor who received a COVID-19 vaccine.

The chain has TRBV6-1 and TRBJ1-1, with no clear D. V was shortened by 2 bases and J by 3 bases, with 13 bases between the two germline ends. CDR1 and CDR2 from the germline V gene are MNHNS and SASEGT. There are 15 residues in the CDR3. CDR3: CASSERSREDTEAFF. The CDR3 DNA is TGTGCCAGCAGTGAACGCAGTCGAGAGGACACTGAAGCTTTCTTT.

This clone was seen just once. The chain is built from TRBV19 and TRBJ2-7; 9 bases match TRBD1. The CDR3 runs 13 residues. V lost 5 bases, J lost 12 bases, and 11 bases stayed unmatched. Per germline, CDR1 LNHDA and CDR2 SQIVND (reference sequence). The DNA for the CDR3 is TGTGCCAGTAGTCAGAACATACAGGGGGCGGCGTACTTC. It codes for CASSQNIQGAAYF.

The CDR3: CASSTDRVEAFF. As DNA, the CDR3 is TGTGCCAGCAGCACGGACAGGGTTGAGGCTTTCTTT. The chain employs TRBV5-8 and TRBJ1-1; 8 nucleotides line up with TRBD1. CDR3 size: 12 residues. Looked up from germline, CDR1 is SGHTS and CDR2 is YDEGEE. J was trimmed by 11 bases and V by 4 bases; bases with no gene match: 7.

There are a few counts of this clone. This sequence joins TRBV18 and TRBJ2-3; 10 bases align to TRBD2. Germline trimming cut 3 bases from V and 3 bases from J; bases unmatched to any gene: 6. The CDR3 runs to 16 residues. CDR1 and CDR2 (germline): KGHSH, LQKENI. CDR3 sequence reads: CASSPLKTSGTDTQYF. CDR3 nucleotides: TGTGCCAGCTCACCCCTAAAGACTAGCGGGACAGATACGCAGTATTTT.

This clone came up a few times. The genes are TRBV7-9 and TRBJ1-2, with 11 bases fitting TRBD1. This CDR3 spans 16 amino acids. Germline-derived CDR1 and CDR2 are SEHNR and FQNEAQ (reference sequence). The V and J ends lost 4 bases and 4 bases, in that order; junction bases with no gene match: 8. CDR3 nucleotides: TGTGCCAGCAGCTCCGGACAGGGGGCGCTTGGCTATGGCTACACCTTC. Translated: CASSSGQGALGYGYTF.

This clone was seen only once. The rearrangement uses TRBV2 and TRBJ2-6; no firm D call. V was clipped by 4 bases and J by 0 bases, with 7 bases between them. This CDR3 has 15 residues. In germline, CDR1 is SNHLY, CDR2 FYNNEI. The CDR3 DNA is TGTGCCAGCAGTGTCCGAGACTCTGGGGCCAACGTCCTGACTTTC. Protein: CASSVRDSGANVLTF.

The genes are TRBV4-2 and TRBJ1-2, with 7 nucleotides matching TRBD1. This CDR3 region has 18 residues. V lost 0 bases, J lost 4 bases, and 14 bases stayed unmatched. CDR1 and CDR2 from the germline V gene are LGHNA and YNFKEQ. DNA for the CDR3: TGTGCCAGCAGCCAAGAAGTCACAGGGGTCGGAGGGGGCTATGGCTACACCTTC. This encodes CASSQEVTGVGGGYGYTF.

The chain recombines TRBV6-6 with TRBJ1-6; tentative D call: TRBD1 (6 bases). V was shortened by 2 bases and J by 9 bases, with 14 bases between the two germline ends. The CDR3 spans 15 residues. Germline-derived CDR1 and CDR2 are MNHNY and SVGAGI (reference sequence). The CDR3 DNA follows: TGTGCCAGCAGTTACACCGTCCAGGGGATTTCACCCCTCCACTTT. It specifies CASSYTVQGISPLHF.

The CDR3 nucleotides read TGTGCCAGCAGTTATACCCATTTCGCGGGGGGTGGTGGCTACACCTTC. This sequence encodes CASSYTHFAGGGGYTF. This chain joins TRBV6-5 and TRBJ1-2; perhaps TRBD1 as D (5 bases). V lost 3 bases and J 7 bases, leaving 21 bases between the germline ends. The CDR3 runs 16 residues. Germline V gives CDR1 MNHEY, CDR2 SVGAGI.

This chain joins TRBV10-2 and TRBJ2-5; D is unclear. The V gene's germline CDR1 is WSHSY and CDR2 SAAADI. Trimming pared 0 bases from V and 4 bases from J, leaving 9 bases between. This CDR3 has 14 amino acids. CDR3 sequence reads: CASSESSRRETQYF. DNA of the CDR3: TGCGCCAGCAGTGAGTCTAGCAGGCGAGAGACCCAGTACTTC.

The chain's CDR3 is CASRLSLANYGYTF. The CDR3 coding sequence is TGTGCCAGCAGGCTGAGCTTAGCTAACTATGGCTACACCTTC. This chain uses TRBV6-4 with TRBJ1-2; the D is unclear. Germline V gives CDR1 MRHNA, CDR2 SNTAGT. With 6 bases removed from V and 0 bases from J, the gap between germline ends came to 11 bases. This CDR3 is 14 amino acids long.

This sequence joins TRBV10-1 and TRBJ1-2; D is possibly TRBD1 (5 bases). Germline V gene lookup returns CDR1 WNHNN and CDR2 SYGVQD (reference sequence). CDR3 length: 13 residues. The V gene lost 0 bases and the J gene lost 8 bases, with 10 bases spanning the gap. CDR3 amino acids: CASSESKGSGYTF. CDR3 DNA: TGCGCCAGCAGTGAGTCTAAGGGGTCCGGCTACACCTTC.

In this sample, this clone turned up once. The V gene is TRBV12-3 or TRBV12-4, the J gene TRBJ1-5; D might be TRBD1 (5 bases). The CDR3 covers 13 residues. V dropped 4 bases and J dropped 1 base, with 5 bases sitting between them. The CDR3 loop reads CASSWDSNQPQHF. CDR3 coding DNA: TGTGCCAGCAGTTGGGACAGCAATCAGCCCCAGCATTTT.

This clone turned up a few times. The V and J genes are TRBV7-2 and TRBJ2-1, with D possibly TRBD1 on 6 matching bases. CDR1 is SGHTA and CDR2 is FQGNSA in the germline V gene. Trimming shortened V by 5 bases and J by 0 bases, and 14 bases separated the two germline ends. This CDR3 is built from 16 residues. The CDR3 loop is CASSDIGQSSYNEQFF. The DNA of the CDR3 is TGTGCCAGCAGCGATATAGGACAGAGCTCCTACAATGAGCAGTTCTTC.

The chain employs TRBV5-1 and TRBJ2-5; D is uncertain. Trimming removed 5 bases at V and 0 bases at J, with 2 bases between. The CDR3 has 11 amino acids. Per germline, CDR1 SGHRS and CDR2 YFSETQ. The CDR3 here is CASSYQETQYF. The CDR3 DNA is TGCGCCAGCAGTTACCAAGAGACCCAGTACTTC.

The rearrangement joins TRBV5-4 to TRBJ2-3; D is undetermined. CDR1 and CDR2 (germline): SGHNT, YYREEE (reference sequence). This CDR3 is built from 14 residues. Trimming stripped 6 bases from V and 0 bases from J, with 11 bases between. The CDR3 DNA sequence: TGTGCCAGCAAAACGGACGGTAGCACAGATACGCAGTATTTT. This codes for CASKTDGSTDTQYF.

This clone showed up just a few times. The gene calls are TRBV7-6 and TRBJ2-3; D remains unclear. The CDR3 has 13 residues. Looked up from germline, CDR1 is SGHVS and CDR2 is FNYEAQ. V lost 0 bases to trimming and J lost 5 bases, with 6 bases between them. The CDR3 sequence is CASSLASGDTQYF. DNA for the CDR3: TGTGCCAGCAGCTTAGCGTCTGGAGATACGCAGTATTTT. Full variable domain (rest looked up from reference TRBV7-6 and TRBJ2-3): GAGVSQSPRYKVTKRGQDVALRCDPISGHVSLYWYRQALGQGPEFLTYFNYEAQQDKSGLPNDRFSAERPEGSISTLTIQRTEQRDSAMYRCASSLASGDTQYFGPGTRLTVL.

The genes are TRBV3-1 (or the pseudogene TRBV3-2) and TRBJ2-4; TRBD2 is a possible D gene (6 bases). CDR1 LGHDT and CDR2 YNNKEL come from the germline V gene (reference sequence). This CDR3 has 19 residues. Trimming pared 0 bases from V and 0 bases from J, leaving 18 bases between. The CDR3 sequence: CASSQEFGGPTLAKNIQYF. The CDR3 DNA is TGTGCCAGCAGCCAAGAGTTCGGGGGACCCACGTTAGCCAAAAACATTCAGTACTTC.

The genes are TRBV10-3 and TRBJ1-2; possibly TRBD1 for D (5 bases). The germline gives CDR1 ENHRY, CDR2 SYGVKD. V was cut by 2 bases and J by 0 bases, with 16 bases left in between. The CDR3 is 17 residues long. CDR3 bases: TGTGCCATCAGTGAGGGGGCAGGTTCTTCAGCTAACTATGGCTACACCTTC. Translating it yields CAISEGAGSSANYGYTF.

The chain recombines TRBV25-1 with TRBJ1-4; D gene ambiguous. This CDR3 region has 15 residues. V lost 5 bases and J 5 bases, leaving 15 bases between the germline ends. Germline loops: CDR1 MGHDK, CDR2 SYGVNS. CDR3 sequence reads: CASSLWSGGNEKLFF. CDR3 coding DNA: TGTGCCAGCAGTCTATGGTCGGGTGGGAATGAAAAACTGTTTTTT.